This record concerns one TCR beta chain sequence. Its matching antigen is unknown. From germline, CDR1 is SEHNR and CDR2 FQNEAQ (reference sequence). The CDR3 covers 14 residues. V was pared by 1 base and J by 4 bases, with 7 bases between. The sample belongs to a study of glioma-infiltrating T cells after dendritic cell vaccination. Overall study findings and caveats: Only a small number of patients had complete blood and tumor samples.

Profiling relied on immunoSEQ multiplex PCR, and the TCRdb table lists in-frame clones only, not all of them. The sample lists about 92,000 clones; about nine tenths were seen once. The sequencing here drew on blood, taken before dendritic cell vaccination. The receptor's source is a human donor with glioblastoma. This rearrangement joins TRBV7-9 to TRBJ2-2; tentatively, D is TRBD1 (6 bases). In DNA, the CDR3 is TGTGCCAGCAGCTTAGAAGGGGGCACCGGGGAGCTGTTTTTT. This sequence encodes CASSLEGGTGELFF. Looking up the rest from reference TRBV7-9 and TRBJ2-2 gives the full variable domain: DTGVSQNPRHKITKRGQNVTFRCDPISEHNRLYWYRQTLGQGPEFLTYFQNEAQLEKSRLLSDRFSAERPKGSFSTLEIQRTEQGDSAMYLCASSLEGGTGELFFGEGSRLTVL.